These 5 T cell receptor beta chains originate from one sample sequenced in a study of T cells expressing NK-cell markers. TCRdb reprocessed the 5' RACE reads and reports one entry per CDR3 protein, with no DNA. The sample spans approximately 550,000 distinct CDR3 sequences; the ten largest clones claim approximately 4%. Sequencing was performed on blood T cells: a sorted CD56 or NKG2C T cell subset, CD4+ or CD8+ T cells, or bulk PBMC T cells (not recorded which). All receptors derive from a man younger than 35 in good health.

The chain links TRBV10-3 to TRBJ2-1; TCRdb designates TRBD2, a call that cannot be tested without DNA. This CDR3 region has 14 residues. CDR1 is ENHRY, CDR2 SYGVKD, per germline. The chain's CDR3 is CATLLPGLGNEQFF.

This rearrangement joins TRBV11-2 to TRBJ2-7; TCRdb's D gene call, TRBD1, goes unchecked for lack of DNA. This CDR3 contains 12 residues. In germline, CDR1 is SGHAT, CDR2 FQNNGV. The CDR3 loop is CAVEGATYEQYF.

The V gene is TRBV7-8, the J gene TRBJ2-7; TCRdb's D call, TRBD1, is unchecked because there is no DNA. The CDR3 is 13 residues long. Germline assignment: CDR1 SGHVS and CDR2 FQNEAQ. The CDR3 is CASRQGASWEQYF.

The chain links TRBV28 to TRBJ2-7; lacking DNA, the TRBD2 call made by TCRdb goes unchecked. The length of the CDR3 is 15 residues. Germline V gene lookup returns CDR1 MDHEN and CDR2 SYDVKM. The CDR3 loop reads CASSFRTSGYYEQYF.

V is TRBV20-1 and J is TRBJ1-2. Looked up from germline, CDR1 is DFQATT and CDR2 is SNEGSKA (reference sequence). The length of the CDR3 is 12 residues. CDR3 amino acids: CSAKDLDYGYTF.